A selection of T cell receptor beta chains follows, all from one sample in a study of Ad26.COV2.S vaccination and SARS-CoV-2 variants. Clones were sequenced by immunoSEQ multiplex PCR, and TCRdb holds only the in-frame ones, with some missing. In the table there are around 270,000 clones, roughly 87% of which are singletons. The input for sequencing was peripheral blood, taken in a trial of Ad26.COV2.S vaccine versus placebo. The receptor source for this set is a person between 18 and 65 years old who received the Ad26.COV2.S COVID-19 vaccine or a placebo. Both conserved end residues are part of each CDR3. Fields, in order: D gene, J gene, V gene, clone size, CDR3 protein, CDR3 DNA. The D gene is left open where the match is weak. Some rows have no size entry. The others give once, few or many, or a class for an expanded clone.

D gene: -
J gene: TRBJ1-5
V gene: TRBV6-5
clone size: -
CDR3 protein: CASSRQDRNQPQHF
CDR3 DNA: TGTGCCAGCAGTCGACAGGATCGCAATCAGCCCCAGCATTTT

D gene: TRBD1
J gene: TRBJ1-4
V gene: TRBV6-5
clone size: -
CDR3 protein: CASSYSPGQHEKLFF
CDR3 DNA: TGTGCCAGCAGTTACTCTCCGGGACAGCATGAAAAACTGTTTTTT

D gene: -
J gene: TRBJ1-5
V gene: TRBV19
clone size: -
CDR3 protein: CASSIFKGMGYNQPQHF
CDR3 DNA: TGTGCCAGTAGTATCTTTAAGGGGATGGGGTATAATCAGCCCCAGCATTTT

D gene: -
J gene: TRBJ1-5
V gene: TRBV6-1
clone size: once
CDR3 protein: CASSELRVQPQHF
CDR3 DNA: TGTGCCAGCAGTGAACTGAGGGTCCAGCCCCAGCATTTT

D gene: -
J gene: TRBJ2-3
V gene: TRBV5-1
clone size: -
CDR3 protein: CATRGTSTDTQYF
CDR3 DNA: TGCGCCACCAGAGGGACTAGCACAGATACGCAGTATTTT

D gene: TRBD1
J gene: TRBJ2-5
V gene: TRBV7-8
clone size: -
CDR3 protein: CASSSETGAGKTQYF
CDR3 DNA: TGTGCCAGCAGCTCAGAGACAGGGGCAGGGAAGACCCAGTACTTC

D gene: TRBD1
J gene: TRBJ2-1
V gene: TRBV10-3
clone size: once
CDR3 protein: CAISSQGARGSYNEQFF
CDR3 DNA: TGTGCCATCAGCTCCCAGGGGGCGCGGGGCTCCTACAATGAGCAGTTCTTC

D gene: TRBD2
J gene: TRBJ2-3
V gene: TRBV7-2
clone size: -
CDR3 protein: CASSLTSGSYTDTQYF
CDR3 DNA: TGTGCCAGCAGCTTAACTAGCGGGAGCTACACAGATACGCAGTATTTT

D gene: -
J gene: TRBJ1-6
V gene: TRBV7-3
clone size: -
CDR3 protein: CASSLTRNSPLHF
CDR3 DNA: TGTGCCAGCAGCTTAACACGTAATTCACCCCTCCACTTT

D gene: -
J gene: TRBJ2-7
V gene: TRBV20-1
clone size: -
CDR3 protein: CSAVDSYEQYF
CDR3 DNA: TGCAGTGCAGTCGACAGCTACGAGCAGTACTTC

D gene: -
J gene: TRBJ1-1
V gene: TRBV5-8
clone size: -
CDR3 protein: CASSLFLTAIRYAEAFF
CDR3 DNA: TGTGCCAGCAGCTTGTTTCTGACAGCGATTCGGTACGCTGAAGCTTTCTTT

D gene: -
J gene: TRBJ2-5
V gene: TRBV10-3
clone size: -
CDR3 protein: CAIIQAFEETQYF
CDR3 DNA: TGTGCCATCATTCAAGCGTTTGAAGAGACCCAGTACTTC

D gene: TRBD1
J gene: TRBJ1-5
V gene: TRBV5-5
clone size: -
CDR3 protein: CASSWGTGTGTYSNQPQHF
CDR3 DNA: TGTGCCAGCAGCTGGGGAACCGGGACAGGGACTTATAGCAATCAGCCCCAGCATTTT

D gene: -
J gene: TRBJ1-3
V gene: TRBV7-8
clone size: -
CDR3 protein: CASSLSLGNTIYF
CDR3 DNA: TGTGCCAGCAGCTTATCGCTAGGAAACACCATATATTTT

D gene: -
J gene: TRBJ2-3
V gene: TRBV7-2
clone size: -
CDR3 protein: CASSLGGGRGADTQYF
CDR3 DNA: TGTGCCAGCAGCTTAGGGGGCGGCAGGGGAGCCGATACGCAGTATTTT

D gene: -
J gene: TRBJ2-1
V gene: TRBV6-5
clone size: -
CDR3 protein: CASSQQVGLVDEQFF
CDR3 DNA: TGTGCCAGCAGTCAACAGGTGGGGTTGGTGGATGAGCAGTTCTTC

D gene: TRBD2
J gene: TRBJ2-2
V gene: TRBV19
clone size: -
CDR3 protein: CASSWASGKGYTGELFF
CDR3 DNA: TGTGCCAGTAGTTGGGCTAGCGGGAAAGGGTACACCGGGGAGCTGTTTTTT

D gene: TRBD1
J gene: TRBJ2-7
V gene: TRBV29-1
clone size: -
CDR3 protein: CSVRAPGTGGTYEQYF
CDR3 DNA: TGCAGCGTTCGCGCACCTGGGACAGGGGGAACCTACGAGCAGTACTTC

D gene: TRBD2
J gene: TRBJ2-7
V gene: TRBV7-8
clone size: once
CDR3 protein: CASSLAGFGGGSYEQYF
CDR3 DNA: TGTGCCAGCAGCTTAGCGGGATTCGGCGGGGGGAGCTACGAGCAGTACTTC

D gene: -
J gene: TRBJ2-5
V gene: TRBV9
clone size: -
CDR3 protein: CASSVGQMETQYF
CDR3 DNA: TGTGCCAGCAGCGTAGGACAGATGGAGACCCAGTACTTC

D gene: -
J gene: TRBJ2-5
V gene: TRBV19
clone size: -
CDR3 protein: CASSSDQGPQETQYF
CDR3 DNA: TGTGCCAGTAGTAGCGACCAGGGCCCACAAGAGACCCAGTACTTC

D gene: -
J gene: TRBJ2-2
V gene: TRBV10-3
clone size: -
CDR3 protein: CAISESIVNTGELFF
CDR3 DNA: TGTGCCATCAGTGAGTCGATAGTAAACACCGGGGAGCTGTTTTTT